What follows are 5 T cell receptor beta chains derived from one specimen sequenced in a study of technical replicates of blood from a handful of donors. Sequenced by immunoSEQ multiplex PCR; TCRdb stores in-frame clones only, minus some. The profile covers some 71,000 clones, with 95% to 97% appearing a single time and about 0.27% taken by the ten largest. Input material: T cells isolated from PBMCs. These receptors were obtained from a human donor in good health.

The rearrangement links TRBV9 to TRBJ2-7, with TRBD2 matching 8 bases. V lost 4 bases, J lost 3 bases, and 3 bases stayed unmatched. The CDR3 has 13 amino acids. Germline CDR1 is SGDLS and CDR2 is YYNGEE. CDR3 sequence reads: CASSLGLDYEQYF. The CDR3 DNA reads TGTGCCAGCAGCCTGGGACTAGACTACGAGCAGTACTTC.

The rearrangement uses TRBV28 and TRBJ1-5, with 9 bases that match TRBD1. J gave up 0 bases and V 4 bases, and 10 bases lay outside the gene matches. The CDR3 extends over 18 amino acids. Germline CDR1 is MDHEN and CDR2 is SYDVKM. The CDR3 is CASSSFVRTGDSNQPQHF. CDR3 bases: TGTGCCAGCAGTTCCTTCGTAAGGACAGGGGATAGCAATCAGCCCCAGCATTTT.

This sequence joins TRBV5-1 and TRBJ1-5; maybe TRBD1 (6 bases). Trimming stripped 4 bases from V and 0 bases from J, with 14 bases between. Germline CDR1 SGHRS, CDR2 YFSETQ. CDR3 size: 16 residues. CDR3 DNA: TGCGCCAGCAGCCTACAGGGATATGATAGCAATCAGCCCCAGCATTTT. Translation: CASSLQGYDSNQPQHF.

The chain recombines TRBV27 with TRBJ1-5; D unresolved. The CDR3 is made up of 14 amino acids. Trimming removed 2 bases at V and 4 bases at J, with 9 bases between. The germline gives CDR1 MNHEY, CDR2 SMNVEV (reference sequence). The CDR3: CASSLRSVNQPQHF. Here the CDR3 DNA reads TGTGCCAGCAGTTTACGCAGTGTTAATCAGCCCCAGCATTTT.

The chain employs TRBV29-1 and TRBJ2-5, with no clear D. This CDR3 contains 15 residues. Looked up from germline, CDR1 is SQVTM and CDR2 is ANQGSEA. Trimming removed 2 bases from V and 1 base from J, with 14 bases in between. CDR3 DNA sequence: TGCAGCGTTGAAAGTGACGACGGGTTCCAAGAGACCCAGTACTTC. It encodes CSVESDDGFQETQYF. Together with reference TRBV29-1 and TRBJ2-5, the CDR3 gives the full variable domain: SAVISQKPSRDICQRGTSLTIQCQVDSQVTMMFWYRQQPGQSLTLIATANQGSEATYESGFVIDKFPISRPNLTFSTLTVSNMSPEDSSIYLCSVESDDGFQETQYFGPGTRLLVL.